This T cell receptor beta chain was obtained from a study of CD8 T cells in Susac syndrome. Findings of the study overall: The study acknowledged a relatively small number of individuals in its TCR sequencing and HLA analysis.

Regarding this clonotype: Its target is not known.

Random hexamers were used to reverse transcribe 0.5 to 1 ug of RNA. TCRdb reanalysed the immunoSEQ multiplex PCR reads using MiXCR and keeps one entry per CDR3 protein. The sample includes around 200,000 distinct CDR3 sequences, approximately 94% of them seen just once. Source material: CD4+ T cells from PBMCs. This TCR was recovered from a human donor with multiple sclerosis.

The CDR3 region has the DNA TGTGCCAGCAGAGGGGGCAGAAATAATTCACCCCTCCACTTT. This gives the protein CASRGGRNNSPLHF. V usage is TRBV14 and J usage is TRBJ1-6; 7 positions match TRBD1. Germline CDR1 SGHDN, CDR2 FVKESK. This CDR3 spans 14 amino acids. The junction had 4 bases not matched to a gene; V was cut back by 6 bases and J by 5 bases. The full variable domain, completed using reference TRBV14 and TRBJ1-6, is EAGVTQFPSHSVIEKGQTVTLRCDPISGHDNLYWYRRVMGKEIKFLLHFVKESKQDESGMPNNRFLAERTGGTYSTLKVQPAELEDSGVYFCASRGGRNNSPLHFGNGTRLTVT.